This T cell receptor beta chain stems from a study of blood T cells in healthy people across ages. Study conclusions and caveats: Versus aged donors, long-lived donors had higher diversity and more naive CD4+ cells.

This clonotype appeared once. Its specificity is unknown. Germline V gene data show CDR1 as GTSNPN and CDR2 as SVGIG (reference sequence). V lost 2 bases to trimming and J lost 3 bases, with 7 bases between them. This CDR3 comprises 12 residues. The authors ran a second PCR of roughly 6 to 12 cycles using a sample-barcoded 5' primer and a J-beta primer mix. MiXCR, run by TCRdb on the 5' RACE reads, gives a single entry per CDR3 protein. The sample carries under 800,000 distinct CDR3 sequences, around 21% recorded once. This receptor was obtained from a man between 65 and 85 years old in good health. The V and J genes are TRBV30 and TRBJ2-5, with D uncertain. What was sequenced was blood. The CDR3 protein is CAWSHGKETQYF. The DNA of the CDR3 is TGTGCCTGGAGTCATGGGAAAGAGACCCAGTACTTC.